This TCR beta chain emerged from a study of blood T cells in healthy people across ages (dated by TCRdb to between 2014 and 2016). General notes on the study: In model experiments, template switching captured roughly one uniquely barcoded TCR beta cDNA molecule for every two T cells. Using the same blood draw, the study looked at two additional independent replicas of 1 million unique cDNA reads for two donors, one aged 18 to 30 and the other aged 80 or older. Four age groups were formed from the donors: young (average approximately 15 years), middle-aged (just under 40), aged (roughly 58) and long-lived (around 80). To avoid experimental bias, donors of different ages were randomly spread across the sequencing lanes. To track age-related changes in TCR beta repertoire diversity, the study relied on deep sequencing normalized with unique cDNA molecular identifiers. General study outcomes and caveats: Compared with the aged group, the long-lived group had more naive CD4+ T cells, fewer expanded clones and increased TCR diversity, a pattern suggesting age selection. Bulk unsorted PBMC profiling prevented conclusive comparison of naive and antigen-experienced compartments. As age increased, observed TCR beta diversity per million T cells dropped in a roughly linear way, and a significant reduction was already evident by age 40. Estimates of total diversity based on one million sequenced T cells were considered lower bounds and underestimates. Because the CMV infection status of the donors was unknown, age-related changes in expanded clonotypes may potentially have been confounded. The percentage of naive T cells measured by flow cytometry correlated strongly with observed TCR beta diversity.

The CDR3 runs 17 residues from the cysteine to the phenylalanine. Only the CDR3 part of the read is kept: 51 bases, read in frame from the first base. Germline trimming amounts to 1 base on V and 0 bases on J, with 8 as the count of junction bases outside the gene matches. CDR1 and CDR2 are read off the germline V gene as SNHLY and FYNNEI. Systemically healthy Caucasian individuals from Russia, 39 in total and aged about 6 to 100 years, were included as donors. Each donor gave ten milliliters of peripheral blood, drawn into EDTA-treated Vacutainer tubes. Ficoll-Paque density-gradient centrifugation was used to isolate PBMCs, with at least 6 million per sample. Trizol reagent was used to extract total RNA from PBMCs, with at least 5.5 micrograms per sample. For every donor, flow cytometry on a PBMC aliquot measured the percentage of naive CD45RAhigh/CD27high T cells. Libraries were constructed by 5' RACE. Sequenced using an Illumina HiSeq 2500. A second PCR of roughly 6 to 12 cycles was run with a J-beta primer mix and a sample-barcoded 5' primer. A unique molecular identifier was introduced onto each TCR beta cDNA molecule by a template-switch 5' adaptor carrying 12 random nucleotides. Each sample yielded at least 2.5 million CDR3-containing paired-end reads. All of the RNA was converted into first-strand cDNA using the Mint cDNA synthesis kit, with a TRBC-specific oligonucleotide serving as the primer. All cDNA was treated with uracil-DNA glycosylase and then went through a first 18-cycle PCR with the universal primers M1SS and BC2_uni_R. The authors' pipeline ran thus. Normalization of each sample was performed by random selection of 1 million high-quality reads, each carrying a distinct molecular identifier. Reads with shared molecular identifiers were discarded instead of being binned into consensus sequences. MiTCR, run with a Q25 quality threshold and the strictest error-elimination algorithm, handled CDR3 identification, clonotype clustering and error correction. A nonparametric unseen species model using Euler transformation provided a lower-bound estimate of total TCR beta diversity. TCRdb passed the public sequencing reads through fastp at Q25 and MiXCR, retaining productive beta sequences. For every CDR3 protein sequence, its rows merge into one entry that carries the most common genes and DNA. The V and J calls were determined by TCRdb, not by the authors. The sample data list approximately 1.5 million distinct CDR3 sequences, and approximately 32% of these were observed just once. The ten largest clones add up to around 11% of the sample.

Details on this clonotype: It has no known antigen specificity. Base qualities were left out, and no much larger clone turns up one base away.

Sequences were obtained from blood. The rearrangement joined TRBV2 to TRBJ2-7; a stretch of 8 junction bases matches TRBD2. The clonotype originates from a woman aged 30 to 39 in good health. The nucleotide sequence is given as TGTGCCAGCAGTGAAGATTCGTTAGCGGGGAGCTCCTACGAGCAGTACTTC. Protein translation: CASSEDSLAGSSYEQYF.